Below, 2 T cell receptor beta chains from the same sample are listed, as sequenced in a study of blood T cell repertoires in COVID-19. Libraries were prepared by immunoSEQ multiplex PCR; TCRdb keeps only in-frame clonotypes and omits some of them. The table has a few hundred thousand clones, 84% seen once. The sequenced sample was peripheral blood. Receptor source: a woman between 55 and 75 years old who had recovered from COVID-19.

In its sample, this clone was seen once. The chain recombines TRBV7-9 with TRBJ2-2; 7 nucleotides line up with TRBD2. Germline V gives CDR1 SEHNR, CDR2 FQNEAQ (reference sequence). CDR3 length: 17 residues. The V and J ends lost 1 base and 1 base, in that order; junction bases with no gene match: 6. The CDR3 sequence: CASSLGGGGLNTGELFF. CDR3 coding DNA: TGTGCCAGCAGCTTAGGTGGCGGGGGACTGAACACCGGGGAGCTGTTTTTT.

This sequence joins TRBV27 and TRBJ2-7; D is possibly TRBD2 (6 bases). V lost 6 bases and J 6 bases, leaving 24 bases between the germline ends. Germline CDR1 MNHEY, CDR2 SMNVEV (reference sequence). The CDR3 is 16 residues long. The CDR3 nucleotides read TGTGCCAGCAGACCCTCAGTAGGAGGGATCCTAGGCGAGCAGTACTTC. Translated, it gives CASRPSVGGILGEQYF.